This T cell receptor (beta chain) was profiled in a study of T cells in Graves' hyperthyroidism and ophthalmopathy. As concerns this clonotype: This CDR3 fails to terminate in the conserved phenylalanine or tryptophan, so it likely reflects a read error. The DNA is left out, because the CDR3 cannot be placed on it with certainty; the CDR3 is given as TCRdb lists it.

Amplification yielded TCR beta CDR3 regions, with RNA transcripts as the source. A set of HTBI primers served as the primers for a first-round RT-PCR of the TCR CDR3. TCRdb ran MiXCR on the multiplex PCR reads and lists one entry per CDR3 protein. This repertoire shows 550,000 to 700,000 distinct CDR3 sequences, around 45% found once; its top ten account for over 15%. The CDR3 totals 14 residues, both ends included. Germline V gene data show CDR1 as SGHRS and CDR2 as YFSETQ. The source material was peripheral blood or thyroid tissue (not recorded which). This receptor was obtained from an adult woman with Graves' disease, either hyperthyroidism or ophthalmopathy (not recorded which). The rearrangement links TRBV5-1 to TRBJ1-2. CDR3 loop: CASSLECLTMATPS.